The 29 T cell receptor beta chains in this list originate from one sample, sequenced in a study of molecular identifiers for immune sequencing clone quantification. A single record per CDR3 protein comes from TCRdb applying MiXCR to the PCR reads. Of approximately 41,000 distinct CDR3 sequences detected, less than 20% appear once; the ten largest clones hold under 1.4%. Specimen: naive CD8+ T cells from blood, with Jurkat cell RNA spiked in. As to subset: FACS-sorted CD8+CD4-CCR7+CD45RA+ naive T cells. These receptors were collected from a human donor in good health. Some libraries in this study had Jurkat cell RNA spiked in.

This clonotype was recorded many times. The chain combines TRBV6-2 or TRBV6-3 with TRBJ2-1; 10 nucleotides agree with TRBD2. Looked up from germline, CDR1 is MNHEY and CDR2 is SVGEGT. Trimming removed 4 bases from V and 5 bases from J; junction bases left unmatched: 5. The CDR3 has 15 residues. Here the CDR3 DNA reads TGTGCCAGCAGTTTACTAGCGGGGACAGACAATGAGCAGTTCTTC. Amino acid sequence: CASSLLAGTDNEQFF.

This clonotype was recorded at least ten times. A read error is likely, as this CDR3 ends without the conserved phenylalanine or tryptophan. The chain recombines TRBV7-9 with TRBJ2-3; no clear D. Per germline, CDR1 SEHNR and CDR2 FQNEAQ (reference sequence). Between the trimmed V and J ends, which lost 3 bases and 2 bases, there was a span of 6 bases. The CDR3 runs 13 residues. CDR3 DNA sequence: TGTGCCAGCAGCTTGGTGCACACAGATACGCAGTATTCT. Translating it yields CASSLVHTDTQYS.

This clonotype was detected ten times or more. The chain couples TRBV9 to TRBJ2-1; 9 bases align to TRBD2. Germline loops: CDR1 SGDLS, CDR2 YYNGEE. V lost 0 bases, J lost 8 bases, and 3 bases stayed unmatched. This CDR3 region has 14 residues. The CDR3, as DNA: TGTGCCAGCAGCGTAGGGGGACTAGCCTATGAGCAGTTCTTC. Residues: CASSVGGLAYEQFF.

This clonotype was counted ten times or more. The gene calls are TRBV6-5 and TRBJ1-2; D unclear. The CDR3 totals 14 residues. Deletions cut 0 bases from V and 1 base from J, with 6 bases between. Germline CDR1 is MNHEY and CDR2 is SVGAGI. CDR3 loop: CASSYSPSNYGYTF. The CDR3 coding sequence is TGTGCCAGCAGTTACTCGCCGAGTAACTATGGCTACACCTTC.

This clonotype was seen ten or more times. The chain joins TRBV10-3 to TRBJ2-3; perhaps TRBD1 as D (6 bases). Trimming removed 2 bases from V and 3 bases from J, with 9 bases in between. The CDR3 has 14 residues. Germline CDR1 is ENHRY and CDR2 is SYGVKD. This CDR3 is CAISEKGVTDTQYF. CDR3 in DNA: TGTGCCATCAGTGAGAAGGGGGTGACAGATACGCAGTATTTT.

This clonotype was picked up many times. This chain links TRBV5-6 with TRBJ1-1, with TRBD1 as a possible D gene (5 bases). Germline V lookup: CDR1 SGHDT, CDR2 YYEEEE. The germline V and J ends were trimmed by 0 bases and 3 bases, with 12 bases remaining between them. The length of the CDR3 is 15 residues. The CDR3 DNA reads as TGTGCCAGCAGCTTGGGCGGGGGGTTCGACACTGAAGCTTTCTTT. Translating it yields CASSLGGGFDTEAFF.

CDR3 sequence (DNA): TGCAGCGTTGTTGGACAGGGGGCCTCCGAGCAGTACTTC. It specifies CSVVGQGASEQYF. V is TRBV29-1 and J is TRBJ2-7; 11 bases align to TRBD1. Germline V gives CDR1 SQVTM, CDR2 ANQGSEA. V shed 4 bases and J 6 bases; nucleotides not matched to a gene: 5. CDR3 length equals 13 residues.

There are many counts of this clonotype. The V call is TRBV5-3, the J call TRBJ2-5, with D possibly TRBD2 on 6 matching bases. TRBV5-3 is reported as an ORF; its role is uncertain. V was clipped by 0 bases and J by 7 bases, with 16 bases between them. The CDR3 runs 15 residues. This CDR3 is CARSLVGGHSRTQYF. As DNA, the CDR3 is TGTGCCAGAAGCTTGGTGGGAGGTCATTCTCGGACCCAGTACTTC.

The V call is TRBV4-2, the J call TRBJ2-2; no clear D gene. Per the germline V gene, CDR1 is LGHNA and CDR2 is YNFKEQ. The CDR3 has 15 amino acids. V lost 0 bases, J lost 3 bases, and 8 bases lay in between. The CDR3 region has the DNA TGTGCCAGCAGCCAAGAGTCCTCTTACACCGGGGAGCTGTTTTTT. Protein sequence: CASSQESSYTGELFF.

The sample holds many counts of this clonotype. This chain joins TRBV6-5 and TRBJ2-3; unclear D gene. V gave up 2 bases and J gave up 4 bases, with 10 bases separating them. This CDR3 is built from 14 residues. Germline CDR1 and CDR2: MNHEY and SVGAGI. This CDR3 reads CASSYTLDPDTQYF. The CDR3 DNA is TGTGCCAGCAGTTACACGCTAGACCCAGATACGCAGTATTTT.

V gene TRBV11-2 combines with J gene TRBJ1-2, with D maybe TRBD1 (5 bases). Germline CDR1 reads SGHAT; CDR2 reads FQNNGV. With 1 base removed from V and 6 bases from J, the gap between germline ends came to 18 bases. The CDR3 contains 16 residues. The CDR3 sequence: CASSLARGSNMHGYTF. The CDR3 DNA sequence: TGTGCCAGCAGCTTAGCGAGGGGAAGTAACATGCATGGCTACACCTTC.

This clonotype has at least ten counts. The chain employs TRBV4-2 and TRBJ2-7; D uncertain. The CDR3 loop spans 13 amino acids. V lost 0 bases, J lost 1 base, and 4 bases lay in between. The V gene's germline CDR1 is LGHNA and CDR2 YNFKEQ. CDR3 bases: TGTGCCAGCAGCCAAGAAACGTCCTACGAGCAGTACTTC. As protein: CASSQETSYEQYF.

There are many counts of this clonotype. The chain recombines TRBV20-1 with TRBJ1-4; no reliable D call. The CDR3 is made up of 15 amino acids. V dropped 0 bases and J dropped 0 bases, with 8 bases sitting between them. Per germline, CDR1 DFQATT and CDR2 SNEGSKA (reference sequence). The CDR3 DNA is TGCAGTGCTAGAGATCTTGGGGCAACTAATGAAAAACTGTTTTTT. Translated: CSARDLGATNEKLFF.

Regarding this clonotype: Since a much larger clone is just one base distant, this may be a read error. This chain connects TRBV4-3 to TRBJ1-4; D is unresolved. This CDR3 has 17 residues. V was clipped by 2 bases and J by 2 bases, with 15 bases between them. Per germline, CDR1 LGHNA and CDR2 YSLEER. The CDR3 bases are TGCGCCAGCAGCCAACACGGCCCCCTTACTACTAATGAAAAACTGTTTTTT. It is translated as CASSQHGPLTTNEKLFF.

This clonotype was recorded many times. CDR3 nucleotides: TGTGCCAGCAGTTACGATGAGCGGGGAACAGATACGCAGTATTTT. Translating it yields CASSYDERGTDTQYF. This chain uses TRBV6-5 with TRBJ2-3; 7 bases align to TRBD2. The CDR3 has 15 amino acids. J gave up 3 bases and V 2 bases, and 5 bases lay outside the gene matches. Looked up from germline, CDR1 is MNHEY and CDR2 is SVGAGI.

This clonotype was counted at least ten times. The chain employs TRBV7-6 and TRBJ2-5; D might be TRBD2 (7 bases). With 1 base removed from V and 4 bases from J, the gap between germline ends came to 13 bases. The germline V gene has CDR1 SGHVS and CDR2 FNYEAQ. The CDR3 is 15 residues long. CDR3 sequence: CASSLVSRGAETQYF. The CDR3 DNA sequence: TGTGCCAGCAGCTTAGTTTCCCGGGGGGCAGAGACCCAGTACTTC.

This clonotype was counted many times. This chain links TRBV28 with TRBJ2-7, with 7 bases identical to TRBD2. CDR1 is MDHEN and CDR2 is SYDVKM in the germline V gene. The J segment lost 1 base and the V segment lost 3 bases, leaving 15 bases of the junction unmatched. CDR3 length equals 18 residues. The CDR3: CASSFPRLAATRSYEQYF. In DNA form, the CDR3 reads TGTGCCAGCAGTTTTCCCCGGCTAGCGGCGACAAGGTCCTACGAGCAGTACTTC.

For this clonotype: A read error is possible here, since a much larger clone lies one base away. This chain uses TRBV5-1 with TRBJ2-7; 7 bases fit TRBD1. Germline V lookup: CDR1 SGHRS, CDR2 YFSETQ. The V gene end was trimmed by 4 bases and the J gene end by 6 bases; junction bases not matched to a gene: 13. The CDR3 has 15 amino acids. The DNA of the CDR3 is TGCGCCAGCAGCCTGGAAGGGACAGATCCCTGCGAGCAGTACTTC. It yields the protein CASSLEGTDPCEQYF.

This clonotype was seen more than once but under ten times. A much more abundant neighbour one base away suggests this may be a read error. CDR3 coding DNA: TGCGCCAGCAGCCAGAGGGAAGCCTACGAGCAGTACTTC. This translates into CASSQREAYEQYF. This chain joins TRBV4-1 and TRBJ2-7, with D tentatively TRBD2 (5 bases). The germline V gene encodes CDR1 MGHRA and CDR2 YSYEKL. Trimming cost V 3 bases and J 2 bases, with 8 bases left between them. This CDR3 contains 13 residues.

A word on this clonotype: It may be a read error: a sequence one base away is much more abundant. The rearrangement links TRBV7-9 to TRBJ1-1; maybe TRBD1 (6 bases). Between the trimmed V and J ends, which lost 3 bases and 10 bases, there was a span of 18 bases. The CDR3 has 14 amino acids. Germline V gives CDR1 SEHNR, CDR2 FQNEAQ (reference sequence). The CDR3 sequence is CASSFLVRGFSAFF. CDR3 bases: TGTGCCAGCAGCTTTTTGGTCAGGGGTTTTTCAGCTTTCTTT.

Ten or more counts support this clonotype. The chain employs TRBV7-9 and TRBJ1-3; no definite D call. Germline values: CDR1 SEHNR, CDR2 FQNEAQ (reference sequence). With 5 bases removed from V and 0 bases from J, the gap between germline ends came to 8 bases. The CDR3 has 14 amino acids. Written as DNA, the CDR3 is TGTGCCAGCAGCCCCGACAACTCTGGAAACACCATATATTTT. Its protein product is CASSPDNSGNTIYF.

Of note for this clonotype: This could be a read error, since a much larger clone is one nucleotide away. Without the conserved terminal phenylalanine or tryptophan, this CDR3 likely stems from a read error. The rearrangement links TRBV9 to TRBJ2-3; 7 bases are shared with TRBD2. CDR1 and CDR2 (germline): SGDLS, YYNGEE. This CDR3 is built from 15 residues. J was trimmed by 4 bases and V by 3 bases; bases with no gene match: 8. Here the CDR3 reads CASSEAGLSADTQYV. The CDR3, as DNA: TGTGCCAGCAGCGAAGCGGGGCTCTCGGCAGATACGCAGTATGTT.

This clonotype was seen ten or more times. This chain uses TRBV7-9 with TRBJ2-5; D could derive from TRBD1 or TRBD2 (6 bases each). Trimming stripped 4 bases from V and 4 bases from J, with 13 bases between. The CDR3 loop spans 14 amino acids. From germline, CDR1 is SEHNR and CDR2 FQNEAQ (reference sequence). The CDR3 is CASSSPGAAETQYF. The CDR3 region has the DNA TGTGCCAGCAGCTCACCGGGGGCTGCAGAGACCCAGTACTTC.

The table lists this clonotype with many counts. The chain is built from TRBV19 and TRBJ1-5, with 7 bases lining up with TRBD1. The CDR3 totals 14 residues. J lost 7 bases, V lost 4 bases, and 7 bases had no gene match. Per the germline V gene, CDR1 is LNHDA and CDR2 is SQIVND (reference sequence). This CDR3 is CASSTQGVAQPQHF. Written as DNA, the CDR3 is TGTGCCAGTAGTACTCAGGGGGTGGCACAGCCCCAGCATTTT.

This clonotype occurred many times. This chain uses TRBV6-1 with TRBJ1-5, with 9 positions matching TRBD1. From germline, CDR1 is MNHNS and CDR2 SASEGT. The CDR3 runs to 16 residues. V gave up 1 base and J gave up 6 bases; unmatched junction bases: 7. The CDR3 DNA reads TGTGCCAGCAGTGAAGGGGACAGGGAGCTAAGTCAGCCCCAGCATTTT. Translating gives CASSEGDRELSQPQHF.

This clonotype was recorded many times. The gene calls are TRBV28 and TRBJ1-5, with 9 bases identical to TRBD1. Losses at the gene ends were 2 bases for V and 5 bases for J; bases not matched to a gene: 7. This CDR3 is built from 16 residues. The germline V gene encodes CDR1 MDHEN and CDR2 SYDVKM. The CDR3 region has the DNA TGTGCCAGCAGTTTAATGGACAGGGGAATCGATCAGCCCCAGCATTTT. Translated, it gives CASSLMDRGIDQPQHF. Complete variable domain (other parts from reference TRBV28 and TRBJ1-5): DVKVTQSSRYLVKRTGEKVFLECVQDMDHENMFWYRQDPGLGLRLIYFSYDVKMKEKGDIPEGYSVSREKKERFSLILESASTNQTSMYLCASSLMDRGIDQPQHFGDGTRLSIL.

This chain uses TRBV7-9 with TRBJ2-2; the D call may be TRBD1 or TRBD2 (5 bases each). This CDR3 region has 12 residues. V shed 7 bases and J shed 7 bases, with 10 bases lying between them. Looked up from germline, CDR1 is SEHNR and CDR2 is FQNEAQ (reference sequence). This CDR3 is CASTLGGGELFF. The CDR3 DNA follows: TGTGCCAGCACCCTTGGGGGCGGGGAGCTGTTTTTT. The variable domain in full, completed from reference TRBV7-9 and TRBJ2-2, reads DTGVSQNPRHKITKRGQNVTFRCDPISEHNRLYWYRQTLGQGPEFLTYFQNEAQLEKSRLLSDRFSAERPKGSFSTLEIQRTEQGDSAMYLCASTLGGGELFFGEGSRLTVL.

This clonotype was counted many times. The chain combines TRBV27 with TRBJ2-3; no firm D call. The CDR3 has 12 residues. The ends were cut back, 3 bases at V and 2 bases at J, with 3 bases in the middle. Per germline, CDR1 MNHEY and CDR2 SMNVEV (reference sequence). The CDR3 nucleotides are TGTGCCAGCAGTTTCGACACAGATACGCAGTATTTT. As protein: CASSFDTDTQYF.

This chain uses TRBV18 with TRBJ2-7, with 7 bases fitting TRBD1. V lost 0 bases and J lost 4; bases outside the gene matches: 0. CDR3 length: 13 amino acids. The germline V gene encodes CDR1 KGHSH and CDR2 LQKENI. The CDR3: CASSPPGQYEQYF. The CDR3 region has the DNA TGTGCCAGCTCACCACCGGGACAGTACGAGCAGTACTTC.